This TCR beta chain was retrieved from a study of T-cell reconstitution after alpha-beta-depleted transplantation in children (dated by TCRdb to the mid-2010s). For the study in its entirety: Using TCR repertoire profiling, the study followed T-cell immune reconstitution in a quantitative way in children after TCRalphabeta/CD19-depleted allogeneic hematopoietic cell transplantation. What the authors observed across the whole study: About two months after transplant, the apparently early recovery of alphabetaT-cell counts reportedly depended on just several hundred clones that had expanded rapidly and came from non-depleted graft cells. In some patients, the high TCRbeta diversity seen at day 60 was put down to recipient T cells and intrathymic progenitors that had survived conditioning. Over the following months the frequencies of hyperexpanded clones went down, and after one year T-cell counts and TCRbeta diversity were mostly credited to newly produced T cells.

The treatment or condition label of this sample denotes: allogeneic hematopoietic cell transplantation with graft depleted of TCRalphabeta T cells and CD19 B cells. TCRalphabeta/CD19-depleted allogeneic hematopoietic cell grafts were given to the transplant recipients, all of whom were children. The germline V gene yields MDHEN for CDR1 and SYDVKM for CDR2. Including cysteine and phenylalanine, the CDR3 has 15 amino acids. Here the CDR3 DNA is all that survives: 45 bases in frame from base 1. Trimming removed 6 bases from V and 6 bases from J; the gene matches leave 6 bases unexplained. The library was obtained by PCR. Sequencer: Illumina HiSeq 2500. To normalize quantification of the TCRbeta repertoire, the TCR libraries were built with molecular barcoding that relied on unique molecular identifiers. TCRdb reprocessed the public reads (quality trimming at Q25 with fastp, clone calling with MiXCR) and kept in-frame beta chains. Rows with one shared CDR3 protein collapse into an entry with the most common genes and DNA. The sample table contains nearly 350,000 distinct CDR3 sequences; only one count was recorded for 15% to 20% of them. Clones ranked in the top ten supply around 43% of the sample.

In its sample, this clonotype was seen a few times. Its antigen target is currently unknown. Per-base quality was not reported, and no clone a single base away is much larger than it. The material was PBMCs, mostly from graft donor cells, obtained 360 days after TCRalphabeta/CD19-depleted stem cell transplant. The V and J genes are TRBV28 and TRBJ2-1, with TRBD2 matching 12 junction bases. The source is a male patient aged 2 to 9 who had a stem cell transplant for acute lymphoblastic leukemia, so the T cells may come from the graft donor. The DNA reads TGTGCCAGCAGCGACTGGACTAGCGGGATCAATGAGCAGTTCTTC. The encoded protein is CASSDWTSGINEQFF.